This TCR beta chain appears in the sequencing data of a study of radiotherapy plus CTLA-4 blockade in lung cancer listed by TCRdb under 2018. Study-wide context: Among the enrolled patients, about 19% had an objective response, and 31% reached disease control. What the study reported, not specific to this receptor: After treatment with radiotherapy and ipilimumab, TCR clones that originated in tumors expanded in peripheral blood. The strongest predictors of response, as reported, were early dynamic changes in blood T cell clones along with a rise in serum interferon-beta after radiation.

Libraries came from the immunoSEQ multiplex PCR assay. The table comes from immuneACCESS by way of TCRdb, which keeps in-frame sequences with V and J called. Part of the clones is missing from these tables; in studies checked, under half for an unresolved V gene and the rest for unknown reasons. The sample table holds 30,000 to 45,000 clones, of which about 70% were seen once. Together, the top ten hold around 9.5% of the sample. Concerning this clone itself: Its recognized antigen is unknown. No base qualities exist here, and no much larger clone lies one base off it.

Trimming at the junction amounts to 3 bases on V and 6 bases on J, and the germline ends lie 23 bases apart. From the cysteine through the phenylalanine, the CDR3 covers 17 amino acids. Only the CDR3 DNA is retained, 51 bases long and in frame from the first base. Based on the germline V gene, the CDR1 and CDR2 sequences are MDHEN and SYDVKM. Focal radiation therapy combined with CTLA-4 blockade (ipilimumab) was tested in patients with chemo-refractory metastatic non-small-cell lung cancer. Recombination connected TRBV28 to TRBJ1-1; matching of 6 bases hints at TRBD1 as the D gene. Sequenced material: peripheral blood, taken from a patient treated with radiotherapy plus ipilimumab. The clonotype comes from a human donor with non-small cell lung cancer who had stable disease on radiotherapy plus ipilimumab. The CDR3 reads as follows: CASSFSGAPEGVPEAFF. The DNA reads TGTGCCAGCAGTTTTTCGGGGGCCCCGGAGGGTGTACCTGAAGCTTTCTTT.